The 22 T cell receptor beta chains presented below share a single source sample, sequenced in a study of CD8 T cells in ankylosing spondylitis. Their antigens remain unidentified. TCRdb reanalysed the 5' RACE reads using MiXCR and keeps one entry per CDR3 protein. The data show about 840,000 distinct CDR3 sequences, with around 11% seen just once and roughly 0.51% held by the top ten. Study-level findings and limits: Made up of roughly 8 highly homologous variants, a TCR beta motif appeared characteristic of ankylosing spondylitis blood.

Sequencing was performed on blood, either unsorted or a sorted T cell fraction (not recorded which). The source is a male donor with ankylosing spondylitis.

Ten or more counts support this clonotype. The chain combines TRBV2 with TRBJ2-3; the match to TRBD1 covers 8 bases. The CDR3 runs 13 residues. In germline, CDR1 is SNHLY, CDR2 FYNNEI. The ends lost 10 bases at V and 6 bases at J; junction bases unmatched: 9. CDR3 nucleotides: TGTGCCACCCGGACAGGGCTGGAGGATACGCAGTATTTT. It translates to CATRTGLEDTQYF.

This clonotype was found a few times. The CDR3, as DNA: TGCGCCAGTACGACGACTAGCGGGAGTTTGGGTGAGCAGTTCTTC. Its translation is CASTTTSGSLGEQFF. J is TRBJ2-1 and V is TRBV5-1, with 12 positions matching TRBD2. This CDR3 contains 15 residues. The trim removed 8 bases at V and 9 bases at J, leaving 12 bases unmatched. Germline V gives CDR1 SGHRS, CDR2 YFSETQ. The full variable domain, its missing parts supplied by reference TRBV5-1 and TRBJ2-1, is KAGVTQTPRYLIKTRGQQVTLSCSPISGHRSVSWYQQTPGQGLQFLFEYFSETQRNKGNFPGRFSGRQFSNSRSEMNVSTLELGDSALYLCASTTTSGSLGEQFFGPGTRLTVL.

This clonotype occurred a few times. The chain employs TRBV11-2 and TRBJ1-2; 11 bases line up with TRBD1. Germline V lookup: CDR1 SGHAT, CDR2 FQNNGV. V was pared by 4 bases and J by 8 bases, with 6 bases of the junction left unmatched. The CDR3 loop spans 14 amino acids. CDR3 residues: CASSSPGTGGGYTF. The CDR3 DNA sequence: TGTGCCAGCAGCTCACCCGGGACAGGGGGAGGCTACACCTTC.

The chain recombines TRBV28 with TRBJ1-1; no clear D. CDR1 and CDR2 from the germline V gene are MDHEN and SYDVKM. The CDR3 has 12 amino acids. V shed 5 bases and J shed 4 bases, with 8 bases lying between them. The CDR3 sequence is CASSRTSTEAFF. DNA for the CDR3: TGTGCCAGCAGTCGGACGAGCACTGAAGCTTTCTTT.

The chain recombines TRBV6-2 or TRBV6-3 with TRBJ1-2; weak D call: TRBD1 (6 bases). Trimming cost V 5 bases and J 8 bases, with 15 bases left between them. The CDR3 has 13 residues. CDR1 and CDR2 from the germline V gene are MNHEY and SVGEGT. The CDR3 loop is CASSPTGLRGYTF. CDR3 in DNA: TGTGCCAGCAGTCCCACAGGGCTCCGGGGCTACACCTTC.

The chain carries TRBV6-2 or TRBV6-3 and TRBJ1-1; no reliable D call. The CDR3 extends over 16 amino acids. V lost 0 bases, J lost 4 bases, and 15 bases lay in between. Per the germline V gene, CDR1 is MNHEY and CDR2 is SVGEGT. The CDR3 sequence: CASSYSMWGAATEAFF. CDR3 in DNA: TGTGCCAGCAGTTACTCGATGTGGGGAGCTGCCACTGAAGCTTTCTTT.

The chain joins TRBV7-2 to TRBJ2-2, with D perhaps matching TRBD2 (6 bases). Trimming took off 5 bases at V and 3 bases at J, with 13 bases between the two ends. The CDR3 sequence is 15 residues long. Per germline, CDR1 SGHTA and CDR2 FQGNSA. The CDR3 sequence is CASSNTGGHTGELFF. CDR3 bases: TGTGCCAGCAGCAACACAGGAGGGCACACCGGGGAGCTGTTTTTT.

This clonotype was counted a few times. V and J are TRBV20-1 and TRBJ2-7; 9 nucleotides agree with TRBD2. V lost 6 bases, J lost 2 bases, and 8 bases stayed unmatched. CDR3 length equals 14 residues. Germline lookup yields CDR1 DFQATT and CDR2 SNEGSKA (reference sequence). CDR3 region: CSARMSGRTYEQYF. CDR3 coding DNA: TGCAGTGCCCGAATGAGCGGGAGGACCTACGAGCAGTACTTC.

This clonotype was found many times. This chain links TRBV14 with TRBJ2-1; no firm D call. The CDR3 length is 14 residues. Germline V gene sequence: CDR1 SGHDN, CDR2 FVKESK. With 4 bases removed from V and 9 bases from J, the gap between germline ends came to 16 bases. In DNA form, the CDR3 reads TGTGCCAGCAGCCTCCCCCGGGCCTTCTCTGAGCAGTTCTTC. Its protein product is CASSLPRAFSEQFF. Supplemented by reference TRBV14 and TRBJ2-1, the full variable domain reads EAGVTQFPSHSVIEKGQTVTLRCDPISGHDNLYWYRRVMGKEIKFLLHFVKESKQDESGMPNNRFLAERTGGTYSTLKVQPAELEDSGVYFCASSLPRAFSEQFFGPGTRLTVL.

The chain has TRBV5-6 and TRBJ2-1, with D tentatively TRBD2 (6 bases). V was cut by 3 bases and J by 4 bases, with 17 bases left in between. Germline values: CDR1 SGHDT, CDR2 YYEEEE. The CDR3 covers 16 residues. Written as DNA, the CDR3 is TGTGCCAGCAGCTACCTTTGGGGCGGGGATTACAATGAGCAGTTCTTC. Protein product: CASSYLWGGDYNEQFF.

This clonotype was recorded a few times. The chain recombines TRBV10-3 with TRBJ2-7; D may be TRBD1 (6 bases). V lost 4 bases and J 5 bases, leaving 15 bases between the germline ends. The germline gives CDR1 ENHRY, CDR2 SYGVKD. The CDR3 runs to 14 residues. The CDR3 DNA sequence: TGTGCCATCAGTGGGGACCGGGACAAAAACGAGCAGTACTTC. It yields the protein CAISGDRDKNEQYF.

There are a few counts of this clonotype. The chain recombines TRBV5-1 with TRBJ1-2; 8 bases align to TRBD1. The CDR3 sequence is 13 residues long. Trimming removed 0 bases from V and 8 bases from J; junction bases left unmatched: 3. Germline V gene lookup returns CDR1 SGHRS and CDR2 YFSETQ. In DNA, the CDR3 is TGCGCCAGCAGCTTGGGGACAGGGCACGGCTACACCTTC. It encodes CASSLGTGHGYTF.

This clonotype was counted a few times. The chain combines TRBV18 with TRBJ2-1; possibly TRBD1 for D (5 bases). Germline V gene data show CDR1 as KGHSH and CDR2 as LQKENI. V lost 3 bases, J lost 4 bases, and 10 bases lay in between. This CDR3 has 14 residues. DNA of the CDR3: TGTGCCAGCTCACCCAGGGTCTCTTACAATGAGCAGTTCTTC. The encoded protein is CASSPRVSYNEQFF.

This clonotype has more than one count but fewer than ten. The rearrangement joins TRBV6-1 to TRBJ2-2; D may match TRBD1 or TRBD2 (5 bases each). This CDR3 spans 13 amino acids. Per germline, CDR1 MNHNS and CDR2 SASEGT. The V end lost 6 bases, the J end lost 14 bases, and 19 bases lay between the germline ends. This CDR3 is CASRFPGTEELFF. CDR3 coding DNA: TGTGCCAGCAGGTTCCCCGGGACCGAAGAACTGTTTTTT.

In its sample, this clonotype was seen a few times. The CDR3 region has the DNA TGTGCCAGCAGTCGATCAGGTTGGGTGGGCAATGAGCAGTTCTTC. As protein: CASSRSGWVGNEQFF. The chain uses TRBV12-3 or TRBV12-4 and TRBJ2-1; the D is unclear. V lost 5 bases and J 6 bases, leaving 17 bases between the germline ends. This CDR3 has 15 residues.

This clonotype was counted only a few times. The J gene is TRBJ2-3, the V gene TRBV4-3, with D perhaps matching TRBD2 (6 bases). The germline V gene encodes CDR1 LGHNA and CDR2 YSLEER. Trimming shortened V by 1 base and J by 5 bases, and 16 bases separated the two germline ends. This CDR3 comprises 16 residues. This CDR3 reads CASSQGNGRGLDTQYF. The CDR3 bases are TGCGCCAGCAGCCAAGGGAACGGGAGAGGTCTAGATACGCAGTATTTT.

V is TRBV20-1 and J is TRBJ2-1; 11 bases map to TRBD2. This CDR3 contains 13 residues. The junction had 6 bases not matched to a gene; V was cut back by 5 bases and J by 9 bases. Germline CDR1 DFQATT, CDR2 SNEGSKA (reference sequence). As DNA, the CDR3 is TGCAGTGCTGGGCCTAGCGGGAGGTCTGAGCAGTTCTTC. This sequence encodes CSAGPSGRSEQFF.

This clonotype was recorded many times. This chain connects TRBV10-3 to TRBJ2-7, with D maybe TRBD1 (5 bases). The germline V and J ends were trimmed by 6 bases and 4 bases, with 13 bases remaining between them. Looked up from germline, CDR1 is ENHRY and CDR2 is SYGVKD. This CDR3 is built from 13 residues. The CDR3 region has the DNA TGTGCCATCAGCCCTCTAGGGGATTACGAGCAGTACTTC. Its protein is CAISPLGDYEQYF.

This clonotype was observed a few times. CDR3 sequence: CASSVEPGNGYTF. CDR3 DNA sequence: TGTGCCAGCAGCGTAGAGCCAGGGAATGGCTACACCTTC. The rearrangement joins TRBV9 to TRBJ1-2, with TRBD1 as a possible D gene (5 bases). This CDR3 has 13 residues. V lost 0 bases and J 6 bases, leaving 9 bases between the germline ends. Germline CDR1 reads SGDLS; CDR2 reads YYNGEE.

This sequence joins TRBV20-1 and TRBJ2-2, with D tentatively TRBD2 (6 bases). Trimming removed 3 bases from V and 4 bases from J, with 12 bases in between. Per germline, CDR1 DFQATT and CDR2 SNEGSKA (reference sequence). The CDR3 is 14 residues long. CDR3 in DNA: TGCAGTGCTAGTGGGGGACTGTTCACCGGGGAGCTGTTTTTT. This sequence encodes CSASGGLFTGELFF.

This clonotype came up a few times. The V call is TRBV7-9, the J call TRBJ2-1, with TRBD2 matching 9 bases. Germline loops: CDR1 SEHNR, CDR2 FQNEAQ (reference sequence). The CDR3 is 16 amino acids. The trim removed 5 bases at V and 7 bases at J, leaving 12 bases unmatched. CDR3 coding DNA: TGTGCCAGCAGCCCAGTCGGGACTAGCAGTCGAAATGAGCAGTTCTTC. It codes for CASSPVGTSSRNEQFF.

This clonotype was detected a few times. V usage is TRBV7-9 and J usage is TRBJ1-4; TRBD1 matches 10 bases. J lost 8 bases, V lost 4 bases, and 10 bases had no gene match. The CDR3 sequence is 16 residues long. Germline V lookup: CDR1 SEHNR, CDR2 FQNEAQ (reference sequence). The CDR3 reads CASSSDRGRWEEKLFF. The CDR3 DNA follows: TGTGCCAGCAGCTCCGACAGGGGGCGTTGGGAAGAAAAACTGTTTTTT.